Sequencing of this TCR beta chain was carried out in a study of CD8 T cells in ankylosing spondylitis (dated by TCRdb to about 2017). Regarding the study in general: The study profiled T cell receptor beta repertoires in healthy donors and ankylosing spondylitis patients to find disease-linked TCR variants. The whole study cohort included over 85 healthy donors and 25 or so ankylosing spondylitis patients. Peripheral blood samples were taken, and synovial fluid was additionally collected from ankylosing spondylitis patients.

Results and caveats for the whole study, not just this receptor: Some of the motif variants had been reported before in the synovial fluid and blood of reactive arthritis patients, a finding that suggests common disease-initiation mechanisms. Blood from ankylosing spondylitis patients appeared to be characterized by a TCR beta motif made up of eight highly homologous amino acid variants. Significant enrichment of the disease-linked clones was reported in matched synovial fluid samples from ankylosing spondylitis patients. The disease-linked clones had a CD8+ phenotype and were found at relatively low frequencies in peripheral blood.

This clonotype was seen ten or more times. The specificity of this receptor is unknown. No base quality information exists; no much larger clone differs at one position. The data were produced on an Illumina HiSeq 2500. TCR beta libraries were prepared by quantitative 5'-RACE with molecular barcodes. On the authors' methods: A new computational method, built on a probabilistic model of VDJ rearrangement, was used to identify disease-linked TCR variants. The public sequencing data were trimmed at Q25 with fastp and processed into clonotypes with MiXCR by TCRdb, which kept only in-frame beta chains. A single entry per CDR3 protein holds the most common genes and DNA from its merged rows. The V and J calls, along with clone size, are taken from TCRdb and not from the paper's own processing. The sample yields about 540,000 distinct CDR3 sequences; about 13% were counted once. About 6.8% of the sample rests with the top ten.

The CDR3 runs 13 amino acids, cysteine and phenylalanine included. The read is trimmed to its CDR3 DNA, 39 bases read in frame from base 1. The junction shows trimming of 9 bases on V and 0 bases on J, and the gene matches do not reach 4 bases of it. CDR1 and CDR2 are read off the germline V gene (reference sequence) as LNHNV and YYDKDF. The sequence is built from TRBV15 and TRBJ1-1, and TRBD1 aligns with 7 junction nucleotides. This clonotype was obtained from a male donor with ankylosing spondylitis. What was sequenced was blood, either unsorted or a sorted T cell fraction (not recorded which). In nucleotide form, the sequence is TGTGCCACTAAGACAGGGTTGAACACTGAAGCTTTCTTT. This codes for CATKTGLNTEAFF.